The source of this T cell receptor beta chain is a study of blood T cell repertoires in COVID-19. Original analysis: Reference gene primer amplification gave nucleated cell count estimates. The assay was immunoSEQ multiplex PCR, and TCRdb's table has in-frame clones only and misses some. V, J and clone size derive from that table, while D and trimming were established from the DNA sequence. The table shows approximately 71,000 clones, with around 80% occurring only once. The germline V gene encodes CDR1 MDHEN and CDR2 SYDVKM. The CDR3 spans 12 residues. Unmatched junction bases numbered 5, after V lost 3 bases and J lost 11 bases.

The gene calls are TRBV28 and TRBJ1-1; the match to TRBD1 covers 8 bases. The sequence was collected from a woman of 80 years or more with acute or convalescent COVID-19. Material: peripheral blood. The CDR3 is CASSLFRGLAFF. The CDR3, as DNA: TGTGCCAGCAGTTTGTTCAGGGGGCTTGCTTTCTTT.